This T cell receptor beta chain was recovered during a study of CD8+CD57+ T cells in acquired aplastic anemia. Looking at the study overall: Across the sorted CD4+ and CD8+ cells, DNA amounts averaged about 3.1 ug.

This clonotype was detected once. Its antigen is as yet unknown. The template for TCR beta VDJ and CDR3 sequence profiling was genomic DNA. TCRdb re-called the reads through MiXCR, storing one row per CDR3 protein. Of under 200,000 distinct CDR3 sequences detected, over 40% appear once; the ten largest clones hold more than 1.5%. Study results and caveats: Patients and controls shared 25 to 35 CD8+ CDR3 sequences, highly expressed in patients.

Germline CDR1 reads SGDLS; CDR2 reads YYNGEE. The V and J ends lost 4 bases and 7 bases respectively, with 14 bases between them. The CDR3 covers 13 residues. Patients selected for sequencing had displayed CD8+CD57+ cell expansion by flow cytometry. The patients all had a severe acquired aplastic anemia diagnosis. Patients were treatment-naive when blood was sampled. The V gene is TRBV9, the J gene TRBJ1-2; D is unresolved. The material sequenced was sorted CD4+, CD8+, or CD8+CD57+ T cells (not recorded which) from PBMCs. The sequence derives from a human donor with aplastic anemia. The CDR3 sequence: CASSLNVEGGYTF. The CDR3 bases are TGTGCCAGCAGCCTAAATGTGGAGGGTGGCTACACCTTC.